This T cell receptor beta chain was identified in a study of blood T cells in healthy people across ages. PCR was performed a second time for about 7 to 11 cycles using a sample-barcoded 5' primer and a J-beta primer mix. TCRdb re-analysed the 5' RACE reads in MiXCR, keeping a single row per CDR3 protein. The sample holds hundreds of thousands of distinct CDR3 sequences, under 45% seen once. The CDR3 length is 17 residues. CDR1 is MNHNS, CDR2 SASEGT, per germline. V was shortened by 0 bases and J by 2 bases, with 16 bases between the two germline ends. This receptor was obtained from a man between 60 and 75 years old in good health. The rearrangement links TRBV6-1 to TRBJ2-5; TRBD1 is a possible D gene (6 bases). The sample consisted of blood. This chain's CDR3 is CASSEADSTALQETQYF. The CDR3 DNA sequence: TGTGCCAGCAGTGAAGCGGACAGTACCGCCTTACAAGAGACCCAGTACTTC.